This TCR beta chain originates from a study of shared clonotypes between healthy human individuals. Whole-study findings and limits: Limitation of the genetic and exposure-history diversity represented came from the few donors. Read depth was anticipated to influence clonotype sharing among donors.

A remark on this clone: Its cognate antigen is unknown. Additional DNA sequences in this sample encode the identical CDR3.

Germline values: CDR1 MNHEY, CDR2 SVGAGI. The CDR3 sequence is 13 residues long. Trimming removed 2 bases from V and 5 bases from J, with 9 bases in between. It was at deep level that the assay was run. The protocol was immunoSEQ multiplex PCR, while the TCRdb copy is restricted to in-frame clones and leaves out a portion. Of 2 million to 2.5 million clones in the sample, just over 90% were seen once. Specimen: naive CD4+ T cells from PBMCs. Subset of the sample: CD45RA+ positively selected. This TCR was sampled from a man younger than 35 in good health. Some clones in this sample may be carry-over from other donors' samples. The V and J genes are TRBV6-5 and TRBJ1-1, with D perhaps TRBD1 (5 bases). The CDR3 spells CASSYRGGTEAFF. For the CDR3, the DNA is TGTGCCAGCAGTTACAGGGGCGGGACTGAAGCTTTCTTT.